Shown below are 10 T cell receptor beta chains from a single sample sequenced in a study of shared clonotypes between healthy human individuals. Assay used: immunoSEQ multiplex PCR; TCRdb lists only in-frame clones, some missing. The repertoire holds about 450,000 clones, with 70% to 85% as singletons. Sequenced sample: PBMCs. All receptors come from a woman aged 35 to 49 in good health. Some clones in this sample may be carry-over from other donors' samples.

This chain's CDR3 is CASSQLASTDTQYF. As DNA, the CDR3 is TGTGCCAGTAGCCAGCTAGCGAGCACAGATACGCAGTATTTT. The rearrangement links TRBV19 to TRBJ2-3; TRBD2 is a possible D gene (6 bases). Per the germline V gene, CDR1 is LNHDA and CDR2 is SQIVND (reference sequence). Trimming left V 6 bases short and J 0 bases short, with 10 bases between. The CDR3 has 14 amino acids.

This rearrangement joins TRBV11-2 to TRBJ1-1; D perhaps matches TRBD1 (6 bases). Germline V gene lookup returns CDR1 SGHAT and CDR2 FQNNGV. Trimming stripped 2 bases from V and 4 bases from J, with 14 bases between. The length of the CDR3 is 15 residues. CDR3: CASSLFGGMSTEAFF. The CDR3 nucleotides read TGTGCCAGCAGCTTATTTGGGGGCATGAGCACTGAAGCTTTCTTT.

This chain joins TRBV7-3 and TRBJ2-2; perhaps D is TRBD1 or TRBD2 (5 bases each). In germline, CDR1 is SGHTA, CDR2 FQGTGA. CDR3 size: 17 residues. V lost 3 bases and J 0 bases, leaving 14 bases between the germline ends. As DNA, the CDR3 is TGTGCCAGCAGCTTGGGCCCCATGGGGGCGAACACCGGGGAGCTGTTTTTT. It yields the protein CASSLGPMGANTGELFF.

The chain couples TRBV30 to TRBJ2-1; D is unresolved. V was shortened by 0 bases and J by 2 bases, with 8 bases between the two germline ends. CDR3 length equals 14 residues. Looked up from germline, CDR1 is GTSNPN and CDR2 is SVGIG (reference sequence). The CDR3 here is CAWSVLSTYNEQFF. The CDR3 DNA reads as TGTGCCTGGAGTGTACTGTCTACCTACAATGAGCAGTTCTTC.

The V and J genes are TRBV9 and TRBJ2-3; 8 bases match TRBD2. CDR3 length equals 13 residues. V trimming: 3 bases; J trimming: 5 bases; junction bases outside the gene matches: 2. Germline V gene sequence: CDR1 SGDLS, CDR2 YYNGEE. The CDR3 DNA sequence: TGTGCCAGCAGCGCCGGGACTAGAGATACGCAGTATTTT. Translated, it gives CASSAGTRDTQYF.

The chain is built from TRBV4-2 and TRBJ2-1; 12 nucleotides line up with TRBD2. V lost 1 base to trimming and J lost 8 bases; unmatched junction nucleotides: 6. The length of the CDR3 is 16 residues. The V gene's germline CDR1 is LGHNA and CDR2 YNFKEQ. The CDR3 nucleotides are TGTGCCAGCAGCCAAGCGGGACTAGCGGGCTGGGATGAGCAGTTCTTC. This encodes CASSQAGLAGWDEQFF.

This sequence joins TRBV5-6 and TRBJ1-5; 7 bases fit TRBD1. The V and J ends lost 4 bases and 5 bases, in that order; junction bases with no gene match: 15. Germline V gene data show CDR1 as SGHDT and CDR2 as YYEEEE. The CDR3 spans 17 residues. The CDR3 here is CASSLKKKTGRDQPQHF. The CDR3 DNA is TGTGCCAGCAGCCTGAAAAAAAAGACAGGGAGGGATCAGCCCCAGCATTTT.

This chain links TRBV15 with TRBJ2-7; 9 bases are shared with TRBD1. CDR1 LNHNV and CDR2 YYDKDF come from the germline V gene (reference sequence). The CDR3 sequence is 15 residues long. The J segment lost 0 bases and the V segment lost 5 bases, leaving 5 bases of the junction unmatched. The CDR3 nucleotides are TGTGCCACCAGCGGAGGGGACAGGGACTCCTACGAGCAGTACTTC. This translates into CATSGGDRDSYEQYF.

Points on this clone: The same CDR3 also results from other DNA sequences found in this sample. The chain links TRBV5-1 to TRBJ2-3; D may be TRBD1 (5 bases). CDR3 size: 14 residues. Germline CDR1 SGHRS, CDR2 YFSETQ. V lost 2 bases, J lost 0 bases, and 7 bases lay in between. This chain's CDR3 is CASSLGESTDTQYF. CDR3 sequence (DNA): TGCGCCAGCAGCTTAGGGGAAAGCACAGATACGCAGTATTTT. Full variable domain (rest looked up from reference TRBV5-1 and TRBJ2-3): KAGVTQTPRYLIKTRGQQVTLSCSPISGHRSVSWYQQTPGQGLQFLFEYFSETQRNKGNFPGRFSGRQFSNSRSEMNVSTLELGDSALYLCASSLGESTDTQYFGPGTRLTVL.

This clone was counted only a few times. V and J are TRBV30 and TRBJ1-2; no clear D. The V and J ends lost 4 bases and 10 bases respectively, with 16 bases between them. Germline lookup yields CDR1 GTSNPN and CDR2 SVGIG (reference sequence). The CDR3 totals 12 residues. This CDR3 reads CAWTRNRTIYTF. The CDR3 nucleotides read TGTGCCTGGACGAGGAACAGAACAATCTACACCTTC.